Detailed here is one T cell receptor (beta chain). This record belongs to a study of blood T cell repertoires in COVID-19. Overall study: Sample material is recorded as cDNA or gDNA derived from T cells, B-cell-depleted T cells, or PBMCs.

The CDR3 consists of 16 residues. Per the germline V gene, CDR1 is SGHRS and CDR2 is YFSETQ. Trimming cost V 6 bases and J 8 bases; bases outside gene matches: 11. Original handling: Scientists estimated how many nucleated cells there were by amplifying reference gene primers. Profiling relied on immunoSEQ multiplex PCR, and the TCRdb table lists in-frame clones only, not all of them. V, J and clone size reflect that table, while D and trimming were determined from the DNA. The top ten clones hold 6.2% of a sample with about 180,000 clones, approximately 85% of them seen once. Donors in Cohort 3 who had recovered were those with two negative PCRs, healthcare professional clearance, or resolution of their symptoms.

Specimen: PBMCs or T cells enriched from blood (not recorded which). This chain connects TRBV5-1 to TRBJ2-2; TRBD1 agrees at 12 bases. This TCR derives from a man aged 40-49 years who had recovered from COVID-19. Here the CDR3 reads CASTFLPGQGAGELFF. The CDR3 nucleotides read TGCGCCAGCACTTTCCTACCGGGACAGGGGGCAGGGGAGCTGTTTTTT.